These T cell receptor beta chains were read from a single sample in a study of control samples from healthy donors and cancer patients. Sequenced by immunoSEQ multiplex PCR; TCRdb stores in-frame clones only, minus some. The sample yields about 35,000 clones, about 88% seen once. The specimen was PBMCs. These TCRs come from a woman in her forties with lung cancer. The CDR3 runs from the conserved cysteine through the conserved F or W. The D gene is left open where the match is weak. Expanded clones get a size class; other rows say once, few or many, or leave the size out.

CDR3nt	CDR3aa	v_gene	abundance	d_gene	j_gene
TGTGCCAGCAGCCAAACCGGGGAGCTGTTTTTT	CASSQTGELFF	TRBV3-1/TRBV3-2	NA	NA	TRBJ2-2
TGTGCCAGCAGCTTACAGGGGGATGAAAAACTGTTTTTT	CASSLQGDEKLFF	TRBV13	NA	TRBD1	TRBJ1-4
TGTGCCAGCTCACCACGGGGAGGCACTGAAGCTTTCTTT	CASSPRGGTEAFF	TRBV18	NA	NA	TRBJ1-1
TGTGCCAGCAGCTTATTGCCGGTTGTGGCCGGACAGGGAACCACTGAAGCTTTCTTT	CASSLLPVVAGQGTTEAFF	TRBV7-3	NA	TRBD1	TRBJ1-1
TGTGCCAGCAGCCAGACTAGCGGGGGGAACACCGGGGAGCTGTTTTTT	CASSQTSGGNTGELFF	TRBV7-3	NA	TRBD2	TRBJ2-2
TGTGCCAGCAGTACCGGTAATGAAAAACTGTTTTTT	CASSTGNEKLFF	TRBV12-3/TRBV12-4	NA	NA	TRBJ1-4
TGTGCCAGCAGAGCTAGCGGGGGCCGACAAGAGACCCAGTACTTC	CASRASGGRQETQYF	TRBV7-2	NA	TRBD2	TRBJ2-5
TGTGCCAGCAGTACCCGTCCTAACACAGATACGCAGTATTTT	CASSTRPNTDTQYF	TRBV6-5	NA	NA	TRBJ2-3
TGTGCCAGTAGTATAGGTTTGACAGGGGCCTACGAGCAGTACTTC	CASSIGLTGAYEQYF	TRBV19	NA	TRBD1	TRBJ2-7
TGTGCCGCAAGGGGGCCTAGCGGGGGGCCCCAAGAGACCCAGTACTTC	CAARGPSGGPQETQYF	TRBV28	NA	TRBD2	TRBJ2-5
TGTGCCAGCAGCCCTAACAGGGGGCTTTCCTATAATTCACCCCTCCACTTT	CASSPNRGLSYNSPLHF	TRBV5-6	NA	TRBD1	TRBJ1-6
TGTGCCAGCAGTTTATCGGGCGGGCTAGAAACCCAGTACTTC	CASSLSGGLETQYF	TRBV27	once	NA	TRBJ2-5
TGTGCCAGCAGTGAACGGTCTTGGATCGCTGAAGCTTTCTTT	CASSERSWIAEAFF	TRBV6-1	NA	NA	TRBJ1-1
TGTGCCAGTAGTCCTCGAAGTGGCTCTGTGGGGGCCGGGGAGCTGTTTTTT	CASSPRSGSVGAGELFF	TRBV19	NA	NA	TRBJ2-2
TGTGCCAGCAGCTTATACAGTAGCTACTTAAATTCACCCCTCCACTTT	CASSLYSSYLNSPLHF	TRBV7-8	once	NA	TRBJ1-6
TGCGCCAGCAGCCCTAGCGGGGGGGCGCGCACAGATACGCAGTATTTT	CASSPSGGARTDTQYF	TRBV5-1	NA	TRBD2	TRBJ2-3
TGCGCCAGCAGCTTACAGGACTATGGCTACACCTTC	CASSLQDYGYTF	TRBV4-3	NA	NA	TRBJ1-2
TGTGCCAGCAGTGACAAGGGAGATCAGCCCCAGCATTTT	CASSDKGDQPQHF	TRBV12-3/TRBV12-4	once	NA	TRBJ1-5
TGTGCCAGCAGCGCGTCCCCGGGACGGCAAGAGACCCAGTACTTC	CASSASPGRQETQYF	TRBV9	once	NA	TRBJ2-5
TGCGCCAGCAGCTTGGGGCAGGCTGGAAACACCATATATTTT	CASSLGQAGNTIYF	TRBV5-1	few	NA	TRBJ1-3
TGTGCCAGCAGCTTAGGGCCTGGGACGCCGTATGGCTACACCTTC	CASSLGPGTPYGYTF	TRBV11-3	large	NA	TRBJ1-2
TGTGCCAGCAGAACCTGGACAGGGAATGACAAAAACATTCAGTACTTC	CASRTWTGNDKNIQYF	TRBV27	NA	TRBD1	TRBJ2-4
TGTGCCAGCACCTTGACAGTTAACTATGGCTACACCTTC	CASTLTVNYGYTF	TRBV12-3/TRBV12-4	NA	NA	TRBJ1-2
TGTGCCAGCAGTTACTCAGGGGGCGAAACGATCTATGGCTACACCTTC	CASSYSGGETIYGYTF	TRBV6-5	NA	TRBD1	TRBJ1-2
TGTGCCAGCAGCCCGGGACAGGGTCTGGGGGAGCTGTTTTTT	CASSPGQGLGELFF	TRBV5-6	NA	TRBD1	TRBJ2-2
TGTGCCAGTAGTACACAGGGTGGTAGCTCTGGGGCCAACGTCCTGACTTTC	CASSTQGGSSGANVLTF	TRBV19	NA	NA	TRBJ2-6